One and the same sample provided the 29 T cell receptor beta chains below, sequenced in a study of T cells in Graves' hyperthyroidism and ophthalmopathy. Researchers amplified the TCR beta CDR3 regions from RNA transcripts. HTBI primers were employed in a first-round RT-PCR of the TCR CDR3. TCRdb itself ran the multiplex PCR reads through MiXCR, one entry per CDR3 protein. This sample yields hundreds of thousands of distinct CDR3 sequences, of which nearly 20% are seen a single time; approximately 50% belongs to the top ten. Sequencing was carried out using blood. These receptors were collected from a man aged 35 to 55 with Graves' ophthalmopathy.

There are many counts of this clonotype. The chain is built from TRBV28 and TRBJ2-7, with a weak D call TRBD2 (5 bases). The CDR3 runs 17 residues. The ends were cut back, 7 bases at V and 2 bases at J, with 24 bases in the middle. Germline values: CDR1 MDHEN, CDR2 SYDVKM. The chain's CDR3 is CASTSLRGRISPYEQYF. Here the CDR3 DNA reads TGTGCCAGCACTTCACTCCGGGGTAGGATATCGCCCTACGAGCAGTACTTC.

At least ten counts were recorded for this clonotype. The chain couples TRBV27 to TRBJ1-1; tentative D call: TRBD1 (6 bases). The germline V gene has CDR1 MNHEY and CDR2 SMNVEV (reference sequence). The CDR3 is 15 amino acids. Deletions cut 4 bases from V and 3 bases from J, with 15 bases between. The CDR3 bases are TGTGCCAGCAGTTACGGGGGGCCAGTTGACACTGAAGCTTTCTTT. Residues: CASSYGGPVDTEAFF.

This sequence joins TRBV24-1 and TRBJ2-7; either TRBD1 or TRBD2 may supply D (5 bases each). This CDR3 is built from 18 residues. Germline lookup yields CDR1 KGHDR and CDR2 SFDVKD. V was clipped by 3 bases and J by 3 bases, with 23 bases between them. The DNA of the CDR3 is TGTGCCACCAGTGATAGCCCCCTTTTACCGGGACGGGACTACGAGCAGTACTTC. Translation gives CATSDSPLLPGRDYEQYF.

The chain couples TRBV10-3 to TRBJ1-3; D is uncertain. The CDR3 sequence is 15 residues long. CDR1 is ENHRY and CDR2 is SYGVKD in the germline V gene. The V end was cut by 2 bases, the J end by 6 bases, with 14 bases between. The CDR3 sequence is CAISERVSIVNTIYF. In DNA, the CDR3 is TGTGCCATCAGTGAGCGGGTTTCGATTGTAAACACCATATATTTT.

Notes on this clonotype: This clone may be a read error of a much larger clone one base away. The chain employs TRBV29-1 and TRBJ2-5, with TRBD2 matching over 8 bases. CDR1 and CDR2 (germline): SQVTM, ANQGSEA. The CDR3 sequence is 12 residues long. The CDR3 region is CSASGSQATQYF. CDR3 coding DNA: TGCAGCGCTAGCGGGTCCCAAGCGACCCAGTACTTC.

This clonotype was recorded many times. The genes are TRBV6-1 and TRBJ1-1; no firm D call. Trimming took 5 bases from V and 1 from J, leaving 8 bases between them. Germline V gene sequence: CDR1 MNHNS, CDR2 SASEGT. CDR3 length: 13 residues. The CDR3 protein is CASSSIENTEAFF. In nucleotides, the CDR3 is TGTGCCAGCAGTTCGATCGAGAACACTGAAGCTTTCTTT.

This clonotype occurred many times. V is TRBV20-1 and J is TRBJ2-1; D is unclear. Trimming cost V 2 bases and J 10 bases, with 9 bases left between them. There are 11 residues in the CDR3. The germline gives CDR1 DFQATT, CDR2 SNEGSKA (reference sequence). CDR3 sequence: CSARRSREQFF. CDR3 in DNA: TGCAGTGCTAGACGTTCGAGGGAGCAGTTCTTC.

The chain combines TRBV7-9 with TRBJ1-5, with 12 positions matching TRBD1. This CDR3 comprises 21 residues. Germline V gives CDR1 SEHNR, CDR2 FQNEAQ (reference sequence). The V and J ends lost 3 bases and 0 bases, in that order; junction bases with no gene match: 15. The CDR3: CASSFVGTGGRDGLSNQPQHF. The CDR3 DNA follows: TGTGCCAGCAGCTTCGTCGGGACAGGGGGCCGCGACGGCCTTAGCAATCAGCCCCAGCATTTT.

Comment on this clonotype: One base away lies a much larger clone, so this may be a sequencing read error. The rearrangement uses TRBV12-3 or TRBV12-4 and TRBJ1-6, with D uncertain. V lost 3 bases and J 0 bases, leaving 6 bases between the germline ends. This CDR3 contains 15 residues. This CDR3 reads CASSFHDSYNSPLHF. CDR3 nucleotides: TGTGCCAGCAGTTTTCACGACTCCTATAATTCACCCCTCCACTTT.

Ten or more counts support this clonotype. The rearrangement joins TRBV6-1 to TRBJ1-6, with 11 nucleotides matching TRBD1. The junction had 4 bases not matched to a gene; V was cut back by 4 bases and J by 14 bases. Germline V gene lookup returns CDR1 MNHNS and CDR2 SASEGT. The CDR3 is 13 amino acids. The CDR3 sequence is CASSGGQGATLHF. The CDR3 region has the DNA TGTGCCAGCAGTGGTGGACAGGGGGCCACCCTCCACTTT.

This clonotype was observed a handful of times. V is TRBV6-2 or TRBV6-3 and J is TRBJ2-1, with TRBD1 identical over 7 bases. The CDR3 extends over 17 amino acids. CDR1 and CDR2 (germline): MNHEY, SVGEGT. With 2 bases clipped from V and 3 bases from J, the junction kept 10 bases outside the gene matches. The CDR3 region has the DNA TGTGCCAGCAGTTACGCAACCGACAGGGCTAACTACAATGAGCAGTTCTTC. This sequence encodes CASSYATDRANYNEQFF.

This clonotype was counted many times. The chain recombines TRBV12-3 or TRBV12-4 with TRBJ2-5, with D maybe TRBD2 (5 bases). Trimming took 3 bases from V and 0 from J, leaving 8 bases between them. CDR3 length: 14 residues. CDR3 in DNA: TGTGCCAGCAGTTTTTGGCGGGACCAAGAGACCCAGTACTTC. This gives the protein CASSFWRDQETQYF.

This clonotype showed up just a few times. The chain combines TRBV13 with TRBJ2-7; 7 bases are a match to TRBD2. J gave up 1 base and V 4 bases, and 13 bases lay outside the gene matches. CDR1 and CDR2 (germline): PRHDT, FYEKMQ (reference sequence). The CDR3 contains 17 residues. The CDR3, as DNA: TGTGCCAGCAGCTCCACTTCCAGCGGGAAGGGTTCCTACGAGCAGTACTTC. Translating it yields CASSSTSSGKGSYEQYF. Together with reference TRBV13 and TRBJ2-7, the CDR3 gives the full variable domain: AAGVIQSPRHLIKEKRETATLKCYPIPRHDTVYWYQQGPGQDPQFLISFYEKMQSDKGSIPDRFSAQQFSDYHSELNMSSLELGDSALYFCASSSTSSGKGSYEQYFGPGTRLTVT.

This clonotype was counted ten times or more. CDR3 bases: TGTGCCAGCAGCCCTCTAGCGGTGAACACCGGGGAGCTGTTTTTT. It codes for CASSPLAVNTGELFF. This chain connects TRBV3-1 to TRBJ2-2, with TRBD2 matching over 7 bases. The V segment lost 4 bases and the J segment 1 base; nucleotides outside the gene matches: 3. The CDR3 length is 15 residues. CDR1 and CDR2 from the germline V gene are LGHDT and YNNKEL (reference sequence).

This clonotype has at least ten counts. The chain employs TRBV5-1 and TRBJ2-7; D gene ambiguous. V shed 0 bases and J shed 3 bases, with 7 bases lying between them. Germline V gene sequence: CDR1 SGHRS, CDR2 YFSETQ. CDR3 length: 13 residues. CDR3: CASSLGTYYEQYF. In nucleotides, the CDR3 is TGCGCCAGCAGCTTGGGCACCTACTACGAGCAGTACTTC.

In this sample, this clonotype turned up a few times. V gene TRBV28 combines with J gene TRBJ1-2, with D hard to call. The CDR3 has 13 residues. V was shortened by 6 bases and J by 6 bases, with 14 bases between the two germline ends. From germline, CDR1 is MDHEN and CDR2 SYDVKM. The CDR3 bases are TGTGCCAGCAGCCGTCAAAGCTATAATGGCTACACCTTC. This codes for CASSRQSYNGYTF.

In this sample, this clonotype turned up a few times. V and J are TRBV2 and TRBJ1-2; D is unresolved. The V gene's germline CDR1 is SNHLY and CDR2 FYNNEI. The V and J ends lost 4 bases and 4 bases respectively, with 10 bases between them. CDR3 length equals 13 residues. Written as DNA, the CDR3 is TGTGCCAGCAGTGGGAACCTTCCCTATGGCTACACCTTC. Protein sequence: CASSGNLPYGYTF.

CDR3 amino acids: CASSITIEGAEAFF. The CDR3 DNA reads TGTGCCAGTAGTATAACTATTGAGGGGGCTGAAGCTTTCTTT. V and J are TRBV19 and TRBJ1-1, with TRBD1 as a possible D gene (6 bases). V was shortened by 2 bases and J by 6 bases, with 13 bases between the two germline ends. Germline CDR1 is LNHDA and CDR2 is SQIVND (reference sequence). The CDR3 is made up of 14 amino acids.

The chain couples TRBV28 to TRBJ2-6; D may be TRBD2 (6 bases). Germline V gene data show CDR1 as MDHEN and CDR2 as SYDVKM. The CDR3 consists of 15 residues. The V and J ends lost 7 bases and 0 bases respectively, with 10 bases between them. The CDR3 spells CASIPGGSGANVLTF. Here the CDR3 DNA reads TGTGCCAGCATCCCCGGGGGCTCTGGGGCCAACGTCCTGACTTTC.

The chain couples TRBV7-2 to TRBJ1-6; a weak D match, TRBD1 (5 bases). Germline CDR1 SGHTA, CDR2 FQGNSA. The V and J ends lost 5 bases and 2 bases respectively, with 16 bases between them. The CDR3 spans 17 residues. CDR3: CASSQGTGSAYNSPLHF. CDR3 in DNA: TGTGCCAGCAGCCAAGGGACGGGGAGCGCCTATAATTCACCCCTCCACTTT.

The chain has TRBV12-3 or TRBV12-4 and TRBJ1-6, with D hard to call. The V gene lost 1 base and the J gene lost 12 bases, with 7 bases spanning the gap. CDR3 length: 12 amino acids. CDR3 protein: CASSLGPRPLHF. CDR3 coding DNA: TGTGCCAGCAGTTTAGGGCCGCGACCCCTCCACTTT.

This clonotype was recorded many times. J is TRBJ2-7 and V is TRBV28; TRBD2 might be the D (6 bases). Deletions cut 4 bases from V and 9 bases from J, with 10 bases between. CDR3 length: 11 amino acids. Germline lookup yields CDR1 MDHEN and CDR2 SYDVKM. CDR3 protein: CASSSRGGQYF. The CDR3 DNA reads as TGTGCCAGCAGTTCCCGGGGAGGGCAGTACTTC.

This clonotype was recorded many times. V is TRBV20-1 and J is TRBJ2-1; TRBD2 matches 12 bases. Germline CDR1 is DFQATT and CDR2 is SNEGSKA (reference sequence). The junction had 1 base not matched to a gene; V was cut back by 3 bases and J by 10 bases. This CDR3 region has 12 residues. For the CDR3, the DNA is TGCAGTGCTAGTACTAGCGGGAGGGAGCAGTTCTTC. Translation gives CSASTSGREQFF.

This clonotype showed up just a few times. The genes are TRBV28 and TRBJ2-7; TRBD1 aligns across 7 bases. Germline loops: CDR1 MDHEN, CDR2 SYDVKM. The trim removed 5 bases at V and 6 bases at J, leaving 7 bases unmatched. The CDR3 spans 13 residues. For the CDR3, the DNA is TGTGCCAGCAGTCCCGGGACAGTTGCCGAGCAGTACTTC. Protein product: CASSPGTVAEQYF.

At least ten counts were recorded for this clonotype. The V gene is TRBV30, the J gene TRBJ2-7; 10 bases are shared with TRBD1. The germline gives CDR1 GTSNPN, CDR2 SVGIG (reference sequence). The junction had 7 bases not matched to a gene; V was cut back by 8 bases and J by 6 bases. This CDR3 comprises 12 residues. CDR3 protein: CAHSTGGGEQYF. CDR3 in DNA: TGTGCCCACTCGACAGGGGGCGGCGAGCAGTACTTC.

The V and J genes are TRBV6-4 and TRBJ2-3; 8 bases agree with TRBD2. The germline CDR1 and CDR2 sequences are MRHNA and SNTAGT. This CDR3 is 15 amino acids long. Unmatched junction bases numbered 0, after V lost 0 bases and J lost 1 base. The CDR3 DNA follows: TGTGCCAGCAGTGACTCTAGCGGGGGCACAGATACGCAGTATTTT. It encodes CASSDSSGGTDTQYF.

The V call is TRBV27, the J call TRBJ2-2; TRBD2 aligns across 7 bases. Trimming removed 7 bases from V and 5 bases from J; junction bases left unmatched: 7. This CDR3 has 14 amino acids. Germline V gene data show CDR1 as MNHEY and CDR2 as SMNVEV (reference sequence). CDR3 bases: TGTGCCAGCACCCCGACTAGCTCGACCGGGGAGCTGTTTTTT. It codes for CASTPTSSTGELFF.

This clonotype was observed many times. J is TRBJ2-1 and V is TRBV6-1, with 11 bases lining up with TRBD2. V dropped 6 bases and J dropped 6; count of bases not matched to a gene: 13. Germline V gives CDR1 MNHNS, CDR2 SASEGT. The CDR3 contains 17 residues. The CDR3 coding sequence is TGTGCCAGCAGACAAAATCCTTTTAGCGGGAGGGTCAATGAGCAGTTCTTC. Amino acid sequence: CASRQNPFSGRVNEQFF.

V and J are TRBV24-1 and TRBJ2-1; D is possibly TRBD1 (5 bases). V was pared by 7 bases and J by 8 bases, with 8 bases between. The CDR3 covers 11 residues. Germline V lookup: CDR1 KGHDR, CDR2 SFDVKD. The CDR3 is CATSRADEQFF. The CDR3 region has the DNA TGTGCCACCAGCAGGGCGGATGAGCAGTTCTTC.